Included here is one T cell receptor beta chain sequence, with context. Its target antigen remains unknown. Qualities for individual bases were not recorded, and no much larger clone is one base off. The CDR3 spans 14 residues, from the cysteine through the phenylalanine. Just CDR3 DNA is preserved here, 42 bases in frame from base 1. Cut back by 5 bases and 3 bases, the V and J ends lie 14 bases apart. The germline V gene gives CDR1 as MDHEN and CDR2 as SYDVKM. Receptor libraries were prepared by the immunoSEQ multiplex PCR assay. From the authors' description of their analysis: To diagnose cytomegalovirus status from the catalog of TCR beta chain sequences, a statistical classification framework was built. Here the immuneACCESS table is served through TCRdb, limited to in-frame sequences with V and J called. Missing clones are a known gap in these copies; in checked studies unresolved V genes cover under half, and the rest lacks a known reason. The DNA gave D and trimming, while V, J and clone size come from that table. The sample profile shows some 110,000 clones; 80% to 90% of them were found once. The ten largest clones represent less than 4.5% of the sample.

The data were taken from a study of cytomegalovirus exposure and HLA in healthy donors (dated 2017 in TCRdb). Background for the entire study: A later analysis indicated that the roughly 130 validation repertoires were generated on the platform also employed for the approximately 700 repertoires of the first cohort. To predict cytomegalovirus infection status, the study brought together high-throughput TCR immunosequencing, statistical association of individual TCRs with disease status, and machine learning. In addition to the first cohort of around 670 subjects, a separate validation cohort of 120 different subjects was used. The aim of the study was to test whether cataloging public T cell receptors could identify signatures of past pathogen exposure. The research as a whole found: A later analysis had no HLA typing for the validation cohort, so co-occurrence there was scored across all 130 or so repertoires. According to the authors, the approach could potentially be generalized to other disease states and immunological phenotypes. The classifier was reported to diagnose cytomegalovirus status with high specificity and sensitivity in both the original cohort and the validation cohort. In vitro tests confirmed that a few of the cytomegalovirus-associated TCR beta chains recognize cytomegalovirus antigens. In a later analysis, TCRs clustered in the first cohort were found to also tend to co-occur in the roughly 120 validation repertoires, with about 94% of cluster scores above 0. The study gave a list of about 160 TCR beta chains associated with cytomegalovirus. Most TCR sequences were seen in very few donors, while some public TCRs were found in many individuals.

Separate from the approximately 690-subject first cohort, the validation cohort of more than 90 subjects was the group to which the donors belonged. The source material was PBMCs. This TCR derives from a young man in good health and CMV-seropositive. Recombination joined TRBV28 with TRBJ2-7; the D region possibly corresponds to TRBD2 (5 bases align). The nucleotides are TGTGCCAGCAGTCCGCCGGGAAGGTTCTACGAGCAGTACTTC. Its coded protein is CASSPPGRFYEQYF.